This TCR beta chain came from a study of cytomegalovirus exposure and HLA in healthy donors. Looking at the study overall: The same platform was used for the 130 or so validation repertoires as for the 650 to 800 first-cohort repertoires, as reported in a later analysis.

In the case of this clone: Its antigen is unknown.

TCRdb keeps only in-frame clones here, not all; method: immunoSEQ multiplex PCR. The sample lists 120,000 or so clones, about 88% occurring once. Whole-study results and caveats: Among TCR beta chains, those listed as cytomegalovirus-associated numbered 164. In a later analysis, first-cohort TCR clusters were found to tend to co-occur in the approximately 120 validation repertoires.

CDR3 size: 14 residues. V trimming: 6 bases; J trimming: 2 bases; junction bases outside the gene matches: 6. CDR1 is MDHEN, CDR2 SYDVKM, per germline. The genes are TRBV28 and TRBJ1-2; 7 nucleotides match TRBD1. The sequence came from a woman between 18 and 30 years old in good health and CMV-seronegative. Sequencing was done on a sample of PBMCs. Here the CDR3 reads CASRETGSNYGYTF. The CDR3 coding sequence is TGTGCCAGCAGGGAGACAGGGAGCAACTATGGCTACACCTTC.